This T cell receptor (beta chain) was obtained from a study of Ad26.COV2.S vaccination and SARS-CoV-2 variants. The treatment denotes: around 19 received Ad26.COV2.S at low or high dose, single or two shots; about 5 received placebo; per-sample allocation not given. Collection of samples fell on day 63 after the first vaccine or placebo injection. The CDR3 consists of 15 residues. Germline CDR1 and CDR2: PRHDT and FYEKMQ (reference sequence). V dropped 5 bases and J dropped 3 bases, with 17 bases sitting between them. TCRdb keeps only in-frame clones here, not all; method: immunoSEQ multiplex PCR. The table records about 380,000 clones, 80% to 90% of them present only once.

The chain carries TRBV13 and TRBJ2-7; D is perhaps TRBD2 (6 bases). The TCR comes from a person between 18 and 59 years old who received the Ad26.COV2.S COVID-19 vaccine or a placebo. The source was peripheral blood, collected in a trial of Ad26.COV2.S vaccine versus placebo. The CDR3 DNA reads as TGTGCCAGCAGCACCCCTTCCGGGAGTATCTACGAGCAGTACTTC. Its translation is CASSTPSGSIYEQYF.